The 16 T cell receptor beta chains listed next were all sequenced from one sample in a study of blood T cell repertoires in COVID-19. Libraries were prepared by immunoSEQ multiplex PCR; TCRdb keeps only in-frame clonotypes and omits some of them. The sample records 410,000 or so clones, around 91% being singletons. Sequenced material: peripheral blood. The receptors here all came from a woman between 35 and 50 years old with COVID-19, enrolled during active disease.

This rearrangement joins TRBV28 to TRBJ1-4, with a weak D call TRBD1 (5 bases). The CDR3 extends over 15 amino acids. Trimming took 6 bases from V and 8 from J, leaving 19 bases between them. Germline V gives CDR1 MDHEN, CDR2 SYDVKM. The CDR3 spells CASRRWVPGIEKLFF. Here the CDR3 DNA reads TGTGCCAGCAGGCGCTGGGTCCCAGGGATAGAAAAACTGTTTTTT.

The chain combines TRBV7-8 with TRBJ2-1; 10 nucleotides agree with TRBD2. The CDR3 loop spans 17 amino acids. Germline lookup yields CDR1 SGHVS and CDR2 FQNEAQ. V was pared by 2 bases and J by 4 bases, with 8 bases of the junction left unmatched. The CDR3 reads CASSLFPSGRNYNEQFF. The CDR3, as DNA: TGTGCCAGCAGCTTATTCCCTAGCGGGAGAAATTACAATGAGCAGTTCTTC. Using reference TRBV7-8 and TRBJ2-1 for the parts outside the CDR3, the full variable domain is GAGVSQSPRYKVAKRGQDVALRCDPISGHVSLFWYQQALGQGPEFLTYFQNEAQLDKSGLPSDRFFAERPEGSVSTLKIQRTQQEDSAVYLCASSLFPSGRNYNEQFFGPGTRLTVL.

V usage is TRBV7-3 and J usage is TRBJ2-2; 13 bases are a match to TRBD2. Trimming at V came to 1 base and at J to 4 bases, leaving 3 bases not matched to a gene. The CDR3 is 17 residues long. The germline V gene encodes CDR1 SGHTA and CDR2 FQGTGA. CDR3 sequence: CASSLRLAGGSTGELFF. The CDR3 region has the DNA TGTGCCAGCAGCTTAAGACTAGCGGGGGGATCCACCGGGGAGCTGTTTTTT. The entire variable domain, with the rest obtained from reference TRBV7-3 and TRBJ2-2, is as follows: GAGVSQTPSNKVTEKGKYVELRCDPISGHTALYWYRQSLGQGPEFLIYFQGTGAADDSGLPNDRFFAVRPEGSVSTLKIQRTERGDSAVYLCASSLRLAGGSTGELFFGEGSRLTVL.

The V and J genes are TRBV29-1 and TRBJ2-3, with TRBD1 matching over 7 bases. The CDR3 is made up of 15 amino acids. Germline V gives CDR1 SQVTM, CDR2 ANQGSEA. V trimming: 4 bases; J trimming: 3 bases; junction bases outside the gene matches: 10. DNA of the CDR3: TGCAGCGTTGGTGGGACAGAAAGAGGTACAGATACGCAGTATTTT. Amino acid sequence: CSVGGTERGTDTQYF.

The rearrangement joins TRBV2 to TRBJ2-3; maybe TRBD2 (5 bases). The CDR3 is made up of 16 amino acids. V lost 10 bases and J lost 0, with 20 bases in between. The germline V gene has CDR1 SNHLY and CDR2 FYNNEI. The CDR3 nucleotides are TGTGCCACCATTACTCAACGGGGTTCTAGCACAGATACGCAGTATTTT. Translating it yields CATITQRGSSTDTQYF.

J is TRBJ2-1 and V is TRBV19; possibly TRBD1 for D (5 bases). The CDR3 runs to 13 residues. Germline V lookup: CDR1 LNHDA, CDR2 SQIVND (reference sequence). Trimming took off 6 bases at V and 4 bases at J, with 10 bases between the two ends. The CDR3 protein is CASREQVYNEQFF. The CDR3 coding sequence is TGTGCCAGTAGGGAACAGGTTTACAATGAGCAGTTCTTC.

This chain connects TRBV6-6 to TRBJ1-4; the match to TRBD1 covers 8 bases. The V and J ends lost 4 bases and 5 bases, in that order; junction bases with no gene match: 6. Looked up from germline, CDR1 is MNHNY and CDR2 is SVGAGI (reference sequence). The CDR3 runs to 15 residues. CDR3 loop: CASSSRTGMNEKLFF. CDR3 DNA sequence: TGTGCCAGCAGTTCCCGGACAGGGATGAATGAAAAACTGTTTTTT.

The chain couples TRBV5-1 to TRBJ1-1, with a tentative D call TRBD1 (5 bases). The CDR3 spans 15 residues. V was shortened by 5 bases and J by 1 base, with 15 bases between the two germline ends. Germline V CDR1 and CDR2: SGHRS, YFSETQ. CDR3 in DNA: TGCGCCAGCAGGCAGGGCCTTACGCAGAACACTGAAGCTTTCTTT. Its translation is CASRQGLTQNTEAFF.

V gene TRBV30 combines with J gene TRBJ1-1; maybe TRBD1 (6 bases). There are 10 residues in the CDR3. The V end lost 8 bases, the J end lost 9 bases, and 13 bases lay between the germline ends. Germline assignment: CDR1 GTSNPN and CDR2 SVGIG (reference sequence). The CDR3 sequence is CAIRGGQAFF. As DNA, the CDR3 is TGTGCCATTAGGGGGGGGCAAGCTTTCTTT.

V usage is TRBV6-2 or TRBV6-3 and J usage is TRBJ1-3; TRBD1 is a possible D gene (5 bases). CDR3 length: 15 amino acids. Between the trimmed V and J ends, which lost 3 bases and 4 bases, there was a span of 13 bases. Germline CDR1 reads MNHEY; CDR2 reads SVGEGT. CDR3 sequence reads: CASSYWQGFGNTIYF. CDR3 nucleotide sequence: TGTGCCAGCAGTTATTGGCAGGGATTCGGAAACACCATATATTTT.

There are a few counts of this clone. Here the CDR3 reads CASGSAAGEPNTIYF. CDR3 coding DNA: TGTGCTAGTGGTTCCGCCGCCGGAGAACCCAACACCATATATTTT. This rearrangement joins TRBV12-5 to TRBJ1-3; D unclear. The CDR3 extends over 15 amino acids. Trimming cost V 4 bases and J 7 bases, with 17 bases left between them. From germline, CDR1 is LGHNT and CDR2 FRNRAP. The complete variable domain, with remaining parts taken from reference TRBV12-5 and TRBJ1-3, reads DARVTQTPRHKVTEMGQEVTMRCQPILGHNTVFWYRQTMMQGLELLAYFRNRAPLDDSGMPKDRFSAEMPDATLATLKIQPSEPRDSAVYFCASGSAAGEPNTIYFGEGSWLTVV.

The CDR3 region has the DNA TGTGCCATCAGTGATCGGGGGGAGGGTGGCTACACCTTC. Its translation is CAISDRGEGGYTF. The chain joins TRBV10-3 to TRBJ1-2; D may be TRBD1 (5 bases). The CDR3 is 13 residues long. Germline CDR1 and CDR2: ENHRY and SYGVKD. V lost 3 bases, J lost 7 bases, and 12 bases lay in between.

This chain joins TRBV6-5 and TRBJ1-1; D is perhaps TRBD1 (6 bases). The CDR3 consists of 15 residues. Germline CDR1 reads MNHEY; CDR2 reads SVGAGI. Deletions cut 2 bases from V and 1 base from J, with 11 bases between. DNA for the CDR3: TGTGCCAGCAGTTACCCACACAGGGAGAACACTGAAGCTTTCTTT. Translation: CASSYPHRENTEAFF.

V gene TRBV19 combines with J gene TRBJ2-2, with 11 positions matching TRBD1. V was pared by 8 bases and J by 9 bases, with 17 bases of the junction left unmatched. Per the germline V gene, CDR1 is LNHDA and CDR2 is SQIVND (reference sequence). This CDR3 has 17 residues. CDR3 DNA sequence: TGTGCCAGTGCAAACCCTACATGGACAGGGGGCTATCGGGAGCTGTTTTTT. It codes for CASANPTWTGGYRELFF.

This clone was detected once. This chain uses TRBV10-3 with TRBJ2-2, with 10 bases identical to TRBD2. The CDR3 has 16 residues. V shed 4 bases, J shed 4 bases, and the junction held 6 bases outside the gene matches. Germline CDR1 reads ENHRY; CDR2 reads SYGVKD. The CDR3 sequence is CAISGAGGPATGELFF. The CDR3 DNA sequence: TGTGCCATCAGTGGAGCGGGAGGGCCAGCCACCGGGGAGCTGTTTTTT.

The chain carries TRBV5-4 and TRBJ1-1, with 12 bases that match TRBD1. This CDR3 spans 15 amino acids. The V gene's germline CDR1 is SGHNT and CDR2 YYREEE (reference sequence). Trimming removed 4 bases from V and 2 bases from J; junction bases left unmatched: 3. CDR3 bases: TGTGCCAGCAGCCCGGGACAGGGGGCAAACACTGAAGCTTTCTTT. Its translation is CASSPGQGANTEAFF. Full variable domain (rest looked up from reference TRBV5-4 and TRBJ1-1): ETGVTQSPTHLIKTRGQQVTLRCSSQSGHNTVSWYQQALGQGPQFIFQYYREEENGRGNFPPRFSGLQFPNYSSELNVNALELDDSALYLCASSPGQGANTEAFFGQGTRLTVV.